One and the same sample provided the 11 T cell receptor beta chains below, sequenced in a study of OX40 agonist ivuxolimab in advanced cancers. Sequenced by immunoSEQ multiplex PCR; TCRdb stores in-frame clones only, minus some. The sample comprises some 130,000 clones, approximately 90% of which are singletons, and about 1% rests with the top ten. The sequencing here drew on CD4+ or CD8+ T cells sorted from blood, taken in a trial of the OX40 agonist ivuxolimab. Receptor source: an adult with an advanced solid tumor such as melanoma, head and neck, liver or kidney cancer.

The chain employs TRBV29-1 and TRBJ1-5; perhaps TRBD1 as D (6 bases). Germline V gene lookup returns CDR1 SQVTM and CDR2 ANQGSEA. Trimming shortened V by 6 bases and J by 0 bases, and 15 bases separated the two germline ends. This CDR3 has 15 amino acids. The DNA of the CDR3 is TGCAGCGTCAAACAGACAGGCGATAGCAATCAGCCCCAGCATTTT. Translating gives CSVKQTGDSNQPQHF. The full variable domain, rest sourced from reference TRBV29-1 and TRBJ1-5, is SAVISQKPSRDICQRGTSLTIQCQVDSQVTMMFWYRQQPGQSLTLIATANQGSEATYESGFVIDKFPISRPNLTFSTLTVSNMSPEDSSIYLCSVKQTGDSNQPQHFGDGTRLSIL.

The chain carries TRBV27 and TRBJ2-7; TRBD1 might be the D (6 bases). This CDR3 comprises 14 residues. Trimming shortened V by 2 bases and J by 0 bases, and 8 bases separated the two germline ends. The germline V gene has CDR1 MNHEY and CDR2 SMNVEV (reference sequence). CDR3 in DNA: TGTGCCAGCAGTTTAAACAGGGTCTCCTACGAGCAGTACTTC. As protein: CASSLNRVSYEQYF.

The chain recombines TRBV2 with TRBJ2-7; no definite D call. Germline CDR1 and CDR2: SNHLY and FYNNEI. The CDR3 covers 14 residues. The V end lost 3 bases, the J end lost 4 bases, and 13 bases lay between the germline ends. Written as DNA, the CDR3 is TGTGCCAGCAGTGAGTTGGCTCTTCGTTACGAGCAGTACTTC. Its protein product is CASSELALRYEQYF.

This clone has a single count. DNA of the CDR3: TGTGCCAGCAGCTTCGGGAGGTCTGGGGCCAACGTCCTGACTTTC. Translation gives CASSFGRSGANVLTF. The chain couples TRBV5-4 to TRBJ2-6; 7 bases align to TRBD2. The CDR3 runs 15 residues. The germline V gene has CDR1 SGHNT and CDR2 YYREEE (reference sequence). V lost 2 bases, J lost 1 base, and 0 bases stayed unmatched.

The V call is TRBV13, the J call TRBJ2-7; D is perhaps TRBD1 (6 bases). V lost 2 bases and J 2 bases, leaving 10 bases between the germline ends. CDR1 is PRHDT and CDR2 is FYEKMQ in the germline V gene (reference sequence). This CDR3 is 14 amino acids long. The CDR3 DNA is TGTGCCAGCAGCTTACGACAGGCGACCTACGAGCAGTACTTC. Amino acid sequence: CASSLRQATYEQYF.

The chain recombines TRBV2 with TRBJ1-4; D ambiguous. The V end was cut by 5 bases, the J end by 7 bases, with 17 bases between. Germline CDR1 and CDR2: SNHLY and FYNNEI. The CDR3 is made up of 15 amino acids. This CDR3 reads CASSSLGITAEKLFF. The DNA of the CDR3 is TGTGCCAGCAGTTCCCTGGGGATCACGGCTGAAAAACTGTTTTTT.

The gene calls are TRBV6-6 and TRBJ2-7; 7 nucleotides align to TRBD1. This CDR3 is 14 amino acids long. Germline assignment: CDR1 MNHNY and CDR2 SVGAGI (reference sequence). The V segment lost 6 bases and the J segment 3 bases; nucleotides outside the gene matches: 8. For the CDR3, the DNA is TGTGCCAGCAGCCGCGACAGGGATCGCTACGAGCAGTACTTC. Its translation: CASSRDRDRYEQYF.

The genes are TRBV2 and TRBJ2-7, with D perhaps TRBD2 (5 bases). V shed 6 bases and J shed 2 bases, with 17 bases lying between them. Germline V CDR1 and CDR2: SNHLY, FYNNEI. CDR3 length: 15 amino acids. CDR3 nucleotides: TGTGCCAGCAGAATAGCTTCGACGACTACCTACGAGCAGTACTTC. Protein product: CASRIASTTTYEQYF.

This clone was seen a single time. The CDR3 loop is CASSLGRYTGELFF. The CDR3 DNA reads as TGCGCCAGCAGCCTAGGACGATACACCGGGGAGCTGTTTTTT. The J gene is TRBJ2-2, the V gene TRBV4-3; unclear D gene. The CDR3 spans 14 residues. The germline CDR1 and CDR2 sequences are LGHNA and YSLEER. The germline V and J ends were trimmed by 4 bases and 3 bases, with 9 bases remaining between them.

CDR3 DNA: TGTGCCACCAGCAGTGCCTTATCAGGAGGCCTGACTGAAGCTTTCTTT. Its protein is CATSSALSGGLTEAFF. This chain links TRBV15 with TRBJ1-1; no definite D call. V was cut by 3 bases and J by 5 bases, with 19 bases left in between. CDR1 is LNHNV and CDR2 is YYDKDF in the germline V gene (reference sequence). This CDR3 spans 16 amino acids. Filled out from reference TRBV15 and TRBJ1-1, the complete variable domain reads DAMVIQNPRYQVTQFGKPVTLSCSQTLNHNVMYWYQQKSSQAPKLLFHYYDKDFNNEADTPDNFQSRRPNTSFCFLDIRSPGLGDTAMYLCATSSALSGGLTEAFFGQGTRLTVV.

CDR3 residues: CASRRTGNTEAFF. In nucleotides, the CDR3 is TGTGCCAGCAGGCGGACAGGGAACACTGAAGCTTTCTTT. The chain combines TRBV6-4 with TRBJ1-1; 7 bases are a match to TRBD1. This CDR3 comprises 13 residues. From germline, CDR1 is MRHNA and CDR2 SNTAGT. V was clipped by 6 bases and J by 1 base; unmatched bases: 2.